The present T cell receptor (beta chain) was sequenced within a study of Graves' ophthalmopathy and Graves' hyperthyroidism. RNA transcripts were the source from which TCR beta CDR3 regions were amplified. HTBI-primed first-round RT-PCR preceded second-round multiplex PCR. In TCRdb, the multiplex PCR reads were re-called with MiXCR into one record per CDR3 protein. The repertoire includes around 1,200,000 distinct CDR3 sequences, 36% of them detected once, and 8.5% to 14% sits in the top ten. The J segment lost 4 bases and the V segment lost 5 bases, leaving 8 bases of the junction unmatched. CDR1 is SEHNR, CDR2 FQNEAQ, per germline (reference sequence). The CDR3 has 15 residues. People with hyperthyroidism were aged 18 to 65 and newly diagnosed, under 2 months' duration. Excluded: other autoimmune disease, uncontrolled infection, pregnancy or lactation.

This sequence was found in an adult man with Graves' hyperthyroidism. The sequenced sample consisted of peripheral blood or thyroid tissue (not recorded which). The rearrangement uses TRBV7-9 and TRBJ1-1, with TRBD1 matching over 9 bases. The DNA of the CDR3 is TGTGCCAGCAGCACCGGGACAGGGCCCATCACTGAAGCTTTCTTT. It yields the protein CASSTGTGPITEAFF.